The TCR beta chain described here comes from a study of CD8 T cells in ankylosing spondylitis. Overall study findings and caveats: Past research had described some motif variants in reactive arthritis synovial fluid and blood.

TCRdb re-called the 5' RACE reads through MiXCR, storing one row per CDR3 protein. The sample lists roughly 160,000 distinct CDR3 sequences, around 9.6% seen once, with less than 15% in the top ten. As concerns this clonotype: Antigen: not known.

The CDR3 loop spans 17 amino acids. V was shortened by 0 bases and J by 1 base, with 15 bases between the two germline ends. Germline V gene sequence: CDR1 SGHAT, CDR2 FQNNGV. Sequencing was done on a sample of blood, either unsorted or a sorted T cell fraction (not recorded which). This chain links TRBV11-2 with TRBJ2-5, with D unclear. This sequence was found in a female donor with ankylosing spondylitis or in good health (not recorded which). CDR3 region: CASSLEDAIVGQETQYF. CDR3 coding DNA: TGTGCCAGCAGCTTAGAAGACGCCATAGTCGGCCAAGAGACCCAGTACTTC.